The clone carrying this TCR beta chain was detected only once. Its antigen is unknown. This record belongs to a study of cytomegalovirus exposure and HLA in healthy donors. Study-wide background: In a previous analysis, around 120 million unique TCR beta sequences were found from 150 million to 200 million T cells.

The study's findings and limits: TCR association rates varied by HLA locus in a later analysis, with DRB1 highest and HLA-C lowest.

A multiplex PCR was run with 60 Vbeta primers and 13 Jbeta primers. TCRdb's copy holds only in-frame clones and misses some; the assay was immunoSEQ multiplex PCR. The sample records about 120,000 clones, over 75% being singletons. Trimming cost V 3 bases and J 3 bases; bases outside gene matches: 5. This CDR3 is built from 16 residues. The germline V gene has CDR1 MGHRA and CDR2 YSYEKL. The TCR was taken from a man aged 35 to 55 in good health and CMV-seropositive. The gene calls are TRBV4-1 and TRBJ1-2; 12 bases fit TRBD1. Sequenced input: PBMCs. The CDR3 sequence is CASSHPGTGGDYGYTF. As DNA, the CDR3 is TGCGCCAGCAGCCACCCCGGGACAGGGGGCGACTATGGCTACACCTTC.